One sample yielded the 9 T cell receptor beta chains listed below, sequenced in a study of molecular identifiers for immune sequencing clone quantification. TCRdb reanalysed the PCR reads using MiXCR and keeps one entry per CDR3 protein. The top ten hold 1% to 1.2% of the sample, which has 90,000 or so distinct CDR3 sequences, about 21% seen once. The sample taken for sequencing was naive CD8+ T cells from blood, with Jurkat cell RNA spiked in. Subset indicated: FACS-sorted CD8+CD4-CCR7+CD45RA+ naive T cells. The receptors shown here come from a human donor in good health. Some libraries in this study had Jurkat cell RNA spiked in.

This clonotype was detected ten times or more. The chain is built from TRBV9 and TRBJ2-7; the D gene could be TRBD1 or TRBD2 (5 bases each). The germline gives CDR1 SGDLS, CDR2 YYNGEE. V lost 4 bases and J lost 4, with 15 bases in between. There are 14 residues in the CDR3. The CDR3 DNA follows: TGTGCCAGCAGCTGGGGGAGCGGAGAGTACGAGCAGTACTTC. Protein: CASSWGSGEYEQYF.

The table lists this clonotype with many counts. This chain joins TRBV6-5 and TRBJ1-2; TRBD1 might be the D (5 bases). Germline V gives CDR1 MNHEY, CDR2 SVGAGI. The CDR3 extends over 12 amino acids. V lost 8 bases to trimming and J lost 3 bases, with 10 bases between them. CDR3 sequence (DNA): TGTGCCAGCGGGGGTTCCCACTATGGCTACACCTTC. Amino acid sequence: CASGGSHYGYTF.

This clonotype was observed at least ten times. Written as DNA, the CDR3 is TGTGCCAGCAGTTTTGGTCCAGAACCCGGGGAGCTGTTTTTT. The encoded protein is CASSFGPEPGELFF. The V call is TRBV27, the J call TRBJ2-2; D gene unclear. Per germline, CDR1 MNHEY and CDR2 SMNVEV (reference sequence). Trimming shortened V by 3 bases and J by 6 bases, and 11 bases separated the two germline ends. The CDR3 runs to 14 residues.

This clonotype showed up many times. The V call is TRBV4-3, the J call TRBJ1-5, with a possible D match to TRBD1 (5 bases). Germline V lookup: CDR1 LGHNA, CDR2 YSLEER. The CDR3 runs to 13 residues. Trimming took 4 bases from V and 6 from J, leaving 10 bases between them. The CDR3 DNA follows: TGCGCCAGCAGCCCATCGAGGGGTCAGCCCCAGCATTTT. Amino acid sequence: CASSPSRGQPQHF.

This clonotype was found a few times. V usage is TRBV12-3 or TRBV12-4 and J usage is TRBJ2-2; TRBD2 matches 11 bases. This CDR3 is built from 16 residues. With 5 bases clipped from V and 1 base from J, the junction kept 3 bases outside the gene matches. The CDR3 here is CASSPTSGGNTGELFF. CDR3 DNA: TGTGCCAGCAGTCCAACTAGCGGGGGGAACACCGGGGAGCTGTTTTTT.

Details on this clonotype: A single base separates this from a much larger clone, so it may be a read error. Given the absence of the conserved phenylalanine or tryptophan at the CDR3 end, a read error is likely. This rearrangement joins TRBV4-3 to TRBJ1-1; D is perhaps TRBD1 (6 bases). The germline CDR1 and CDR2 sequences are LGHNA and YSLEER. V lost 4 bases to trimming and J lost 1 base, with 10 bases between them. The CDR3 runs 14 residues. The CDR3 is CASSPGQSNTEAFL. CDR3 coding DNA: TGCGCCAGCAGCCCCGGACAGTCGAACACTGAAGCTTTCCTT.

Note on this clonotype: Possible read error: a much larger clone is one base away. V and J are TRBV6-6 and TRBJ2-7; perhaps TRBD2 as D (6 bases). This CDR3 has 15 residues. CDR1 and CDR2 from the germline V gene are MNHNY and SVGAGI (reference sequence). The ends were cut back, 5 bases at V and 2 bases at J, with 16 bases in the middle. CDR3 DNA sequence: TGTGCCAGCAGTACCGCCGGGAGCGGAGCCTACGAGCAGTACTTC. Its translation is CASSTAGSGAYEQYF.

A remark on this clonotype: Possible read error: a much larger clone is one base away. CDR3 DNA: TGCAGTGCCAACCCAGGAAACACCGTGGAGCTGTTTTTT. Protein product: CSANPGNTVELFF. The chain carries TRBV20-1 and TRBJ2-2, with no clear D. CDR3 size: 13 residues. Germline V CDR1 and CDR2: DFQATT, SNEGSKA (reference sequence).

This clonotype was picked up many times. This chain joins TRBV3-1 and TRBJ2-3; unclear D gene. The length of the CDR3 is 13 residues. Per the germline V gene, CDR1 is LGHDT and CDR2 is YNNKEL (reference sequence). Trimming stripped 4 bases from V and 2 bases from J, with 7 bases between. The CDR3 coding sequence is TGTGCCAGCAGCCCTGGAAACACAGATACGCAGTATTTT. Translated, it gives CASSPGNTDTQYF.